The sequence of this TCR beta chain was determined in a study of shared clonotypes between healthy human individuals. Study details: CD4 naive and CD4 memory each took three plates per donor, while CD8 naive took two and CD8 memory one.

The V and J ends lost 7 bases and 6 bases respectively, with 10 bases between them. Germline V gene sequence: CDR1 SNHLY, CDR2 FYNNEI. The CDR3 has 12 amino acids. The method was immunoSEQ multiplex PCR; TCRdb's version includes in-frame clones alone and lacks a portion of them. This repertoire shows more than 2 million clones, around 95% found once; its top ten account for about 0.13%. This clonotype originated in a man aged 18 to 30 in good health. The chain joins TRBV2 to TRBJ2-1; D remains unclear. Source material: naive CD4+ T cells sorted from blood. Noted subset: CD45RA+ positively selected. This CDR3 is CASTMDRNEQFF. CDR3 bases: TGTGCCAGCACCATGGACCGCAATGAGCAGTTCTTC.